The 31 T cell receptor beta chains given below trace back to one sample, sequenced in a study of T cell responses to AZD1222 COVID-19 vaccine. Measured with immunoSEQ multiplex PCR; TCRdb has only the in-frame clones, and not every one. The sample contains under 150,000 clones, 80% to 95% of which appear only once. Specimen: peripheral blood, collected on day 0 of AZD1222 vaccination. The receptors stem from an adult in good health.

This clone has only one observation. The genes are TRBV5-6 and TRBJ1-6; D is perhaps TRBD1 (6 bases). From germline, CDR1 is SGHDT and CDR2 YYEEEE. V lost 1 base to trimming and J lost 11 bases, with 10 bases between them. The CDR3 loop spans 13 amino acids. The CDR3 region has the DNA TGTGCCAGCAGCTTGTCAGGGGTTGCACCCCTCCACTTT. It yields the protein CASSLSGVAPLHF.

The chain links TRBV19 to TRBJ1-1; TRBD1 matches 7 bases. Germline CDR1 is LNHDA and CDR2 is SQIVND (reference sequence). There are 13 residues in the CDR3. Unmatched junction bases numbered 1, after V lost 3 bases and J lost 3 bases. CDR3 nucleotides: TGTGCCAGTAGTATCGACAGGGACACTGAAGCTTTCTTT. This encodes CASSIDRDTEAFF. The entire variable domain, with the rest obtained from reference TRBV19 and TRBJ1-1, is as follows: DGGITQSPKYLFRKEGQNVTLSCEQNLNHDAMYWYRQDPGQGLRLIYYSQIVNDFQKGDIAEGYSVSREKKESFPLTVTSAQKNPTAFYLCASSIDRDTEAFFGQGTRLTVV.

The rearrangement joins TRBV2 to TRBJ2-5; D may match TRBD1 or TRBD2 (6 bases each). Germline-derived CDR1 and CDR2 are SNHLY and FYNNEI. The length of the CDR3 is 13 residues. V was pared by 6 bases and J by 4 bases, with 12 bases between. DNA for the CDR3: TGTGCCAGCAGGGCCAGGGGAGGAGAGACCCAGTACTTC. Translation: CASRARGGETQYF.

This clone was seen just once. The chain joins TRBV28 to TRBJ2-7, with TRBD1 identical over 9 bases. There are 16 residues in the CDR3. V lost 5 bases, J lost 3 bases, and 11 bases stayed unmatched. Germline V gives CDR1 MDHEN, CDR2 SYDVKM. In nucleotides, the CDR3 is TGTGCCAGCAGTGGCCCCGGGACAGGGTTAGGCTACGAGCAGTACTTC. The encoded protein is CASSGPGTGLGYEQYF.

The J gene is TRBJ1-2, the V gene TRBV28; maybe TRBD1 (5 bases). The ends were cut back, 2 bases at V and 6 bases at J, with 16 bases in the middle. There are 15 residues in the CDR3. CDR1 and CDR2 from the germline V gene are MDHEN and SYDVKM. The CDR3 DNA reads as TGTGCCAGCAGTTTAGGGACCCTAAGTCCCGATGGCTACACCTTC. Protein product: CASSLGTLSPDGYTF.

CDR3 in DNA: TGTGCCAGCAGTTACGGGCAGGGGATTCATCAGCCCCAGCATTTT. It specifies CASSYGQGIHQPQHF. This chain connects TRBV6-5 to TRBJ1-5, with D possibly TRBD1 on 6 matching bases. CDR1 and CDR2 from the germline V gene are MNHEY and SVGAGI. With 2 bases removed from V and 5 bases from J, the gap between germline ends came to 13 bases. The CDR3 spans 15 residues.

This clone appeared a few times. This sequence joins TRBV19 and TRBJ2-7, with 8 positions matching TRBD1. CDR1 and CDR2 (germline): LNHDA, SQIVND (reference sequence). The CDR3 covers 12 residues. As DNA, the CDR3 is TGTGCTTCCGGACAGGGCCGCGGCGAGCAGTACTTC. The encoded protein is CASGQGRGEQYF.

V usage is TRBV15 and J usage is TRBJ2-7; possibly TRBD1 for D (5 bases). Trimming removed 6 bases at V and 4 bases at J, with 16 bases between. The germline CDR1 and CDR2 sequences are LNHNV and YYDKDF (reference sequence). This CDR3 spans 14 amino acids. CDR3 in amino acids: CATRQDTESYEQYF. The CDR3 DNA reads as TGTGCCACCAGGCAGGACACGGAAAGTTACGAGCAGTACTTC.

This CDR3 reads CASSYFGSLSYEQYF. The CDR3 DNA is TGTGCCAGCAGTTACTTTGGGAGCCTCTCCTACGAGCAGTACTTC. The gene calls are TRBV6-5 and TRBJ2-7, with a possible D match to TRBD2 (5 bases). Per the germline V gene, CDR1 is MNHEY and CDR2 is SVGAGI. This CDR3 comprises 15 residues. V dropped 1 base and J dropped 0 bases, with 10 bases sitting between them.

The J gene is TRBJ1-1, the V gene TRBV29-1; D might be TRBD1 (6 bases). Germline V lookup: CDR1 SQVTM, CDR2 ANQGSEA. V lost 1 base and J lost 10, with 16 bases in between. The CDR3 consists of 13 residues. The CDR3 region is CSVEVRRGLGAFF. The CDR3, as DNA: TGCAGCGTTGAAGTCCGACGGGGGCTGGGAGCTTTCTTT.

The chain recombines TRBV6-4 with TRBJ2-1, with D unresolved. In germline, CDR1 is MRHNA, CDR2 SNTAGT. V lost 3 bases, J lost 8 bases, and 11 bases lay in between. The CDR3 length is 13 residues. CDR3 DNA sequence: TGTGCCAGCAGTGAGGTCTTTGGGGATGAGCAGTTCTTC. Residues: CASSEVFGDEQFF.

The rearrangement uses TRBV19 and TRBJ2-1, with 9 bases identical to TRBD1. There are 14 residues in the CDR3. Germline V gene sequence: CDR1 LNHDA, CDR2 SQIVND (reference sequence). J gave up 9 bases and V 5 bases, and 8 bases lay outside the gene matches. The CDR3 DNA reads TGTGCCAGTAGTCTCCGGGACAGGGCGAGTGAGCAGTTCTTC. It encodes CASSLRDRASEQFF.

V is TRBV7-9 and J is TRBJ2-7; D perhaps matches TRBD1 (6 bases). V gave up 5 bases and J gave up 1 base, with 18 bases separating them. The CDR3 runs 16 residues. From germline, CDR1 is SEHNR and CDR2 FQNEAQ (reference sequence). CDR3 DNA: TGTGCCAGCAGCCAGGACTTCGGGACACTTTCCTACGAGCAGTACTTC. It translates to CASSQDFGTLSYEQYF.

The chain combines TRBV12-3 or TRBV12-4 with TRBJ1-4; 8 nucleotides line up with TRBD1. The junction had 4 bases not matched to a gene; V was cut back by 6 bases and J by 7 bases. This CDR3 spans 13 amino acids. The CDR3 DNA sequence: TGTGCCAGCAGAAGGACAGGGAGTGAAAAACTGTTTTTT. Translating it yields CASRRTGSEKLFF.

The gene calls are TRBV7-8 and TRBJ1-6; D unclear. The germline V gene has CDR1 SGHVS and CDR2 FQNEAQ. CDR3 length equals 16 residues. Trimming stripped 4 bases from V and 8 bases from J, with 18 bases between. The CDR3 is CASSSLGSPGYSPLHF. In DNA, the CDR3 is TGTGCCAGCAGCTCCCTTGGTTCCCCGGGGTATTCACCCCTCCACTTT.

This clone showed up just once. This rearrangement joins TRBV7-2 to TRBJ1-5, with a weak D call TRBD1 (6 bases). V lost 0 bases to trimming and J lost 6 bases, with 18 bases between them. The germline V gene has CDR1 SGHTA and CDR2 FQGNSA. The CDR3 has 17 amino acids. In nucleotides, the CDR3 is TGTGCCAGCAGCTTAGCAGGGCCAGGGGCAGGAATTCAGCCCCAGCATTTT. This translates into CASSLAGPGAGIQPQHF.

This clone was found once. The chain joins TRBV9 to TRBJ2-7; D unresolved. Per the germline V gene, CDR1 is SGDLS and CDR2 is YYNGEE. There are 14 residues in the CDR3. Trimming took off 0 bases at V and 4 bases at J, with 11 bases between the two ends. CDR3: CASSVASGPYEQYF. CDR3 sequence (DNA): TGTGCCAGCAGCGTAGCCAGTGGCCCATACGAGCAGTACTTC.

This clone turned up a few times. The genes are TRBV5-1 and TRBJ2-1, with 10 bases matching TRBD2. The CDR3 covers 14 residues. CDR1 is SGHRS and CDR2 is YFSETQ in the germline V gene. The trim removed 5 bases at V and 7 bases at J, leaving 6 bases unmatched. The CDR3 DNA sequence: TGCGCCAGCAGAATAGCGGGGGGCCCTAATGAGCAGTTCTTC. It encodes CASRIAGGPNEQFF.

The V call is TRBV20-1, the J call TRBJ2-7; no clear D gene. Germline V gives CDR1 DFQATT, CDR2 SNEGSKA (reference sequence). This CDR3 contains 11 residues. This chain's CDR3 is CSFPGAYEQYF. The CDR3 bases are TGCAGCTTCCCGGGCGCGTACGAGCAGTACTTC.

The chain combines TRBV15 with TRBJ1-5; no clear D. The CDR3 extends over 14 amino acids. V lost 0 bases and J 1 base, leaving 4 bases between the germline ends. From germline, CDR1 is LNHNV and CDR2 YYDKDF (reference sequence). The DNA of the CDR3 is TGTGCCACCAGCAGAGATGACAGCAATCAGCCCCAGCATTTT. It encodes CATSRDDSNQPQHF.

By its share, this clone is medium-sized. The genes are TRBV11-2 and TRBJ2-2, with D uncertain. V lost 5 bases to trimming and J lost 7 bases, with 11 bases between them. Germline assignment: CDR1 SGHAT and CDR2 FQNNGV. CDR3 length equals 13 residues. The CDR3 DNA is TGTGCCAGCAGCCCTTACGATATCGGGGAGCTGTTTTTT. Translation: CASSPYDIGELFF.

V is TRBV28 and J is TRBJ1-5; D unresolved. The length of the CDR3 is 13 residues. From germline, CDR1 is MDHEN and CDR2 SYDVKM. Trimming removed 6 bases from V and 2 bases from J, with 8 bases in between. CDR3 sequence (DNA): TGTGCCAGCAGAAGTACCCGCAATCAGCCCCAGCATTTT. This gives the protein CASRSTRNQPQHF.

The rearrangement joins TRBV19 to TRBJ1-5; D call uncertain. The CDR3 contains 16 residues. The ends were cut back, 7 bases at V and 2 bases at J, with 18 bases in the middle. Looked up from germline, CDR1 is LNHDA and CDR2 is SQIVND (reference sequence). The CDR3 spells CASISLGLWGNQPQHF. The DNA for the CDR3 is TGTGCCAGTATCTCCCTCGGGCTATGGGGCAATCAGCCCCAGCATTTT.

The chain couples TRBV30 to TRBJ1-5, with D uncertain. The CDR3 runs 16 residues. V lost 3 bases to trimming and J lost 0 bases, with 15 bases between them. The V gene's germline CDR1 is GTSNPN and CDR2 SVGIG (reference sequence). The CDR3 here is CAWRGRSNHSNQPQHF. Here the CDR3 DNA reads TGTGCCTGGAGGGGCAGGAGCAATCATAGCAATCAGCCCCAGCATTTT.

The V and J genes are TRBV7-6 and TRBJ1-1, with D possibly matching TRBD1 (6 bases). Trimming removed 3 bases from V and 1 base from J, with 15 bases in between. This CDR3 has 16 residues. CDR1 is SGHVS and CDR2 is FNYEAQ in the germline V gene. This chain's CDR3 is CASSFPRGGRNTEAFF. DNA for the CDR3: TGTGCCAGCAGCTTCCCTCGGGGGGGCAGGAACACTGAAGCTTTCTTT.

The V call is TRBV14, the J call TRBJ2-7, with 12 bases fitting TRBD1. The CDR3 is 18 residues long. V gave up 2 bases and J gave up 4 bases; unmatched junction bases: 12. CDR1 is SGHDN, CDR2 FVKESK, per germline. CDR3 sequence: CASSQRFTGTGGRYEQYF. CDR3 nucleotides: TGTGCCAGCAGCCAAAGATTCACCGGGACAGGGGGCAGGTACGAGCAGTACTTC. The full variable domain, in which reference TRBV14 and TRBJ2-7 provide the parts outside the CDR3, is EAGVTQFPSHSVIEKGQTVTLRCDPISGHDNLYWYRRVMGKEIKFLLHFVKESKQDESGMPNNRFLAERTGGTYSTLKVQPAELEDSGVYFCASSQRFTGTGGRYEQYFGPGTRLTVT.

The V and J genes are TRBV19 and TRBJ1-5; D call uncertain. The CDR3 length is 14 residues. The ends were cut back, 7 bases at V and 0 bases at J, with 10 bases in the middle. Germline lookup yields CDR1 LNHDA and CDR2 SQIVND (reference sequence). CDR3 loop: CASISGNSNQPQHF. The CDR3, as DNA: TGTGCCAGTATTTCGGGTAATAGCAATCAGCCCCAGCATTTT.

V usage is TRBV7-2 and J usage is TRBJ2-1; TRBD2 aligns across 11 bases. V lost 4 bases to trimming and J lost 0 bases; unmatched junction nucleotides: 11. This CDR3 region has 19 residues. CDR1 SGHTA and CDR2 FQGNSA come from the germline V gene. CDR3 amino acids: CASSSPGTSGGSSYNEQFF. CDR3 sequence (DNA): TGTGCCAGCAGCTCTCCGGGGACTAGCGGAGGAAGCTCCTACAATGAGCAGTTCTTC.

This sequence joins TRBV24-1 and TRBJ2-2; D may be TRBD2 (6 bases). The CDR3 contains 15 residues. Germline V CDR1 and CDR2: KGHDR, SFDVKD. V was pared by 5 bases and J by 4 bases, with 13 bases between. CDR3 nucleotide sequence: TGTGCCACCAGTGGGCTACGGGAGAGCACCGGGGAGCTGTTTTTT. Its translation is CATSGLRESTGELFF.

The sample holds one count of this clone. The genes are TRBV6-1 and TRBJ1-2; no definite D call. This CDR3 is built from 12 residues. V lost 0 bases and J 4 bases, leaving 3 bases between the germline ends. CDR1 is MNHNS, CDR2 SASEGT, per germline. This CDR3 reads CASSEAGYGYTF. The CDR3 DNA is TGTGCCAGCAGTGAAGCCGGCTATGGCTACACCTTC.

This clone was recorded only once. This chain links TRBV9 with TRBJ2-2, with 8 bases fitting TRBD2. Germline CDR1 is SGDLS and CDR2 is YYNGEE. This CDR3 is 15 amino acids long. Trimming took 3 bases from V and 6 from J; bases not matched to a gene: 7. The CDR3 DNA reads TGTGCCAGCAGCGAGCGACTAGCGAATGCCGGGGAGCTGTTTTTT. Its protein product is CASSERLANAGELFF. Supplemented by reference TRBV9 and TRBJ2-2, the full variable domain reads DSGVTQTPKHLITATGQRVTLRCSPRSGDLSVYWYQQSLDQGLQFLIQYYNGEERAKGNILERFSAQQFPDLHSELNLSSLELGDSALYFCASSERLANAGELFFGEGSRLTVL.